The source of this T cell receptor (beta chain) is a study of blood T cell repertoires in COVID-19. Whole-study context: Both acute and convalescent COVID-19 samples were obtained from the United States, Italy and Spain.

CDR1 and CDR2 from the germline V gene are SGHTA and FQGNSA. CDR3 length: 13 amino acids. With V trimmed by 5 bases and J by 6 bases, 4 bases remained unmatched. This clone was detected only once. Sequencing was performed with immunoSEQ multiplex PCR; in TCRdb, only in-frame clones are kept and a portion is missing. The repertoire has about 210,000 clones, roughly 85% of them found once; the top ten carry 2% to 3%. This chain links TRBV7-2 with TRBJ1-1, with 9 bases fitting TRBD1. The TCR was taken from a woman aged 35 to 49 with active or convalescent COVID-19. The sequencing sample was made of peripheral blood. CDR3 amino acids: CASSKQGAAEAFF. Written as DNA, the CDR3 is TGTGCCAGCAGCAAACAGGGGGCCGCTGAAGCTTTCTTT.